Listed here is a single TCR beta chain. No antigen is known for it. Germline V gene data show CDR1 as MNHEY and CDR2 as SMNVEV (reference sequence). Trimming left V 5 bases short and J 2 bases short, with 22 bases between. The CDR3 spans 18 residues. This sample was taken from a study of cytomegalovirus exposure and HLA in healthy donors. Study observations and caveats: Some highly shared sequence variants likely arose as a pipeline artifact. According to the study, approximately 150 TCR beta chains were cytomegalovirus-associated.

Primers for the PCR totalled 60 Vbeta and 13 Jbeta. Profiled with immunoSEQ multiplex PCR; TCRdb holds only in-frame clones, not every one. The table has fewer than 110,000 clones, around 66% seen once. The receptor was derived from a woman aged 45-59 years in good health and CMV-seronegative. The rearrangement links TRBV27 to TRBJ1-3; tentatively, D is TRBD1 (6 bases). Sequencing used PBMCs. The CDR3 DNA sequence: TGTGCCAGCAGTAGAAAACCAATAACAGGGTCGGCTGGAAACACCATATATTTT. It encodes CASSRKPITGSAGNTIYF.